The 11 T cell receptor beta chains reported below all come from one sample, sequenced in a study of T cells after yellow fever vaccination. Each CDR3 protein is one row after TCRdb ran MiXCR on the 5' RACE reads. Of 200,000 to 300,000 distinct CDR3 sequences in the sample, about 7% were seen once. Sequences were derived from CD4+ T cells sorted from PBMCs, sampled on the day of the yellow fever booster vaccination. These receptors originate from a man aged 25-40 years who received the YFV17D yellow fever vaccine.

This clonotype was picked up many times. The chain joins TRBV29-1 to TRBJ1-1, with D maybe TRBD1 (6 bases). The CDR3 has 13 residues. Trimming shortened V by 6 bases and J by 0 bases, and 11 bases separated the two germline ends. Per germline, CDR1 SQVTM and CDR2 ANQGSEA. The CDR3 here is CSVGGQLNTEAFF. The CDR3 DNA follows: TGCAGCGTGGGTGGACAGCTGAACACTGAAGCTTTCTTT.

There are a few counts of this clonotype. The chain employs TRBV6-2 or TRBV6-3 and TRBJ1-5; weak D call: TRBD1 (5 bases). CDR1 is MNHEY and CDR2 is SVGEGT in the germline V gene. V lost 6 bases and J 9 bases, leaving 12 bases between the germline ends. The CDR3 runs 12 residues. The DNA for the CDR3 is TGTGCCAGCAGCAAGCAGGGTTGGCCCCAGCATTTT. Protein product: CASSKQGWPQHF.

V and J are TRBV12-3 or TRBV12-4 and TRBJ1-2; D unclear. This CDR3 is 12 amino acids long. V was trimmed by 3 bases and J by 6 bases, leaving 8 bases between them. Here the CDR3 reads CASSFFGDGYTF. In DNA, the CDR3 is TGTGCCAGCAGTTTCTTCGGGGATGGCTACACCTTC.

There are a few counts of this clonotype. One end of the junction is discordant with germline, which a read error may explain. CDR3 bases: TGTTCCAGCTCACCACGTTTCGGAACTGGAAACACCATATATTTT. Its translation: CSSSPRFGTGNTIYF. V and J are TRBV18 and TRBJ1-3; D is uncertain. Per the germline V gene, CDR1 is KGHSH and CDR2 is LQKENI. There are 15 residues in the CDR3.

The chain combines TRBV5-5 with TRBJ1-1; no definite D call. CDR3 length equals 13 residues. CDR1 is SGHKS and CDR2 is YYEKEE in the germline V gene (reference sequence). The V end was cut by 3 bases, the J end by 6 bases, with 12 bases between. The CDR3 reads CASSSHLRAEAFF. The CDR3 nucleotides are TGTGCCAGCAGCTCCCATTTAAGGGCTGAAGCTTTCTTT. The full variable domain, completed using reference TRBV5-5 and TRBJ1-1, is DAGVTQSPTHLIKTRGQQVTLRCSPISGHKSVSWYQQVLGQGPQFIFQYYEKEERGRGNFPDRFSARQFPNYSSELNVNALLLGDSALYLCASSSHLRAEAFFGQGTRLTVV.

Ten or more counts support this clonotype. The chain has TRBV12-3 or TRBV12-4 and TRBJ1-2; no definite D call. Trimming removed 3 bases at V and 6 bases at J, with 14 bases between. CDR3 length: 14 amino acids. The CDR3 sequence is CASSFLTPSNGYTF. Here the CDR3 DNA reads TGTGCCAGCAGTTTTCTAACCCCCTCGAATGGCTACACCTTC.

This clonotype was counted ten times or more. The rearrangement links TRBV29-1 to TRBJ1-4; TRBD1 is a possible D gene (5 bases). With 6 bases removed from V and 5 bases from J, the gap between germline ends came to 13 bases. CDR1 and CDR2 (germline): SQVTM, ANQGSEA. This CDR3 spans 13 amino acids. The CDR3 region has the DNA TGCAGCGTCGACTCAGGGTTAAATGAAAAACTGTTTTTT. Its translation: CSVDSGLNEKLFF.

This clonotype was seen only a few times. V usage is TRBV20-1 and J usage is TRBJ2-1; tentative D call: TRBD2 (5 bases). The CDR3 is 15 residues long. Per the germline V gene, CDR1 is DFQATT and CDR2 is SNEGSKA (reference sequence). The germline V and J ends were trimmed by 2 bases and 0 bases, with 11 bases remaining between them. The CDR3 spells CSARKRRSSYNEQFF. In nucleotides, the CDR3 is TGCAGTGCTAGAAAGCGGAGGAGCTCCTACAATGAGCAGTTCTTC.

The rearrangement uses TRBV7-2 and TRBJ1-2; tentative D call: TRBD1 (5 bases). Deletions cut 7 bases from V and 4 bases from J, with 13 bases between. Germline CDR1 reads SGHTA; CDR2 reads FQGNSA. The CDR3 has 13 residues. CDR3 amino acids: CASTEGRTYGYTF. CDR3 DNA: TGTGCCAGCACCGAGGGGCGGACCTATGGCTACACCTTC.

This clonotype has more than one count but fewer than ten. The rearrangement uses TRBV6-2 or TRBV6-3 and TRBJ2-5; the match to TRBD1 covers 10 bases. The germline V gene encodes CDR1 MNHEY and CDR2 SVGEGT. The CDR3 is 13 amino acids. V dropped 5 bases and J dropped 5; count of bases not matched to a gene: 2. CDR3 coding DNA: TGTGCCAGCAGTCGACAGGGGGCGGAGACCCAGTACTTC. It translates to CASSRQGAETQYF.

The rearrangement joins TRBV28 to TRBJ1-6; TRBD1 matches 7 bases. The CDR3 has 14 amino acids. V shed 7 bases and J 6 bases; nucleotides not matched to a gene: 6. Germline CDR1 is MDHEN and CDR2 is SYDVKM. For the CDR3, the DNA is TGTGCCAGCACCGTGGGACAGCCTAATTCACCCCTCCACTTT. It translates to CASTVGQPNSPLHF.